The 9 T cell receptor beta chains listed next were all sequenced from one sample in a study of cytomegalovirus exposure and HLA in healthy donors. Here immunoSEQ multiplex PCR was the method, and the copy in TCRdb shows in-frame clones only, minus some. This table has tens of thousands of clones, 80% to 90% appearing once. Sequenced input: PBMCs. Source of these receptors: a woman aged 30 to 39 in good health and CMV-seronegative.

The chain employs TRBV6-4 and TRBJ2-6; 7 bases map to TRBD1. CDR1 and CDR2 (germline): MRHNA, SNTAGT. V was pared by 6 bases and J by 2 bases, with 13 bases of the junction left unmatched. The length of the CDR3 is 18 residues. CDR3 sequence (DNA): TGTGCCAGCAGGGAACCGGGGACAGCTTGGGCTGGGGCCAACGTCCTGACTTTC. Its protein is CASREPGTAWAGANVLTF.

The chain couples TRBV5-4 to TRBJ1-2; TRBD1 matches 7 bases. V was pared by 0 bases and J by 4 bases, with 3 bases of the junction left unmatched. This CDR3 is built from 14 residues. Germline assignment: CDR1 SGHNT and CDR2 YYREEE (reference sequence). As DNA, the CDR3 is TGTGCCAGCAGCTTGGCGGGGACAGCCTATGGCTACACCTTC. Residues: CASSLAGTAYGYTF.

The CDR3 DNA is TGTGCCATCAGTGACGGACAGGGGGGTTTTGGGCAGCCCCAGCATTTT. It translates to CAISDGQGGFGQPQHF. The chain links TRBV10-3 to TRBJ1-5, with TRBD1 matching 10 bases. CDR3 size: 16 residues. J lost 7 bases, V lost 3 bases, and 9 bases had no gene match. The V gene's germline CDR1 is ENHRY and CDR2 SYGVKD.

This chain joins TRBV9 and TRBJ2-4; D is perhaps TRBD1 (6 bases). V lost 4 bases and J lost 0, with 23 bases in between. Germline CDR1 is SGDLS and CDR2 is YYNGEE. The CDR3 loop spans 19 amino acids. The CDR3 sequence: CASSPTTGQTTLAKNIQYF. The CDR3 DNA reads TGTGCCAGCAGCCCCACGACGGGACAAACAACTTTAGCCAAAAACATTCAGTACTTC. Together with reference TRBV9 and TRBJ2-4, the CDR3 gives the full variable domain: DSGVTQTPKHLITATGQRVTLRCSPRSGDLSVYWYQQSLDQGLQFLIQYYNGEERAKGNILERFSAQQFPDLHSELNLSSLELGDSALYFCASSPTTGQTTLAKNIQYFGAGTRLSVL.

This chain uses TRBV7-6 with TRBJ1-5; D perhaps matches TRBD1 (5 bases). Trimming removed 1 base from V and 6 bases from J, with 13 bases in between. CDR3 length: 15 amino acids. Germline values: CDR1 SGHVS, CDR2 FNYEAQ. The CDR3 DNA sequence: TGTGCCAGCAGCTTAGTTCCGGGGGTAGGTCAGCCCCAGCATTTT. Translation: CASSLVPGVGQPQHF.

The gene calls are TRBV7-8 and TRBJ2-7, with 8 bases lining up with TRBD1. There are 15 residues in the CDR3. The J segment lost 5 bases and the V segment lost 0 bases, leaving 6 bases of the junction unmatched. CDR1 SGHVS and CDR2 FQNEAQ come from the germline V gene. CDR3 region: CASSLAWTGMDEQYF. In DNA form, the CDR3 reads TGTGCCAGCAGCTTAGCGTGGACAGGGATGGACGAGCAGTACTTC.

This chain links TRBV13 with TRBJ2-7; 9 nucleotides line up with TRBD2. Germline V CDR1 and CDR2: PRHDT, FYEKMQ (reference sequence). The junction had 14 bases not matched to a gene; V was cut back by 4 bases and J by 4 bases. The length of the CDR3 is 17 residues. The CDR3 DNA follows: TGTGCCAGCAGCTCGCGGGAGGGCCCCGCTACCCCTTACGAGCAGTACTTC. This gives the protein CASSSREGPATPYEQYF. Drawing the rest from reference TRBV13 and TRBJ2-7, the complete variable domain is AAGVIQSPRHLIKEKRETATLKCYPIPRHDTVYWYQQGPGQDPQFLISFYEKMQSDKGSIPDRFSAQQFSDYHSELNMSSLELGDSALYFCASSSREGPATPYEQYFGPGTRLTVT.

J is TRBJ1-4 and V is TRBV28, with 10 bases that match TRBD1. The J segment lost 0 bases and the V segment lost 5 bases, leaving 3 bases of the junction unmatched. Germline V CDR1 and CDR2: MDHEN, SYDVKM. The CDR3 has 16 amino acids. CDR3 sequence (DNA): TGTGCCAGCAGTCCCGGACAGGGGGCAACTAATGAAAAACTGTTTTTT. It is translated as CASSPGQGATNEKLFF.

This clone was seen once. The chain carries TRBV4-3 and TRBJ2-7, with D unclear. CDR1 is LGHNA, CDR2 YSLEER, per germline. The CDR3 runs to 15 residues. Trimming removed 3 bases from V and 2 bases from J, with 14 bases in between. The CDR3 DNA sequence: TGCGCCAGCAGCCAGACGAGCAGGAACCCCTACGAGCAGTACTTC. It encodes CASSQTSRNPYEQYF.